Only one count was recorded for the clone carrying this TCR beta chain. This entry belongs to a study of cytomegalovirus exposure and HLA in healthy donors. The PCR ran on 60 Vbeta and 13 Jbeta primers. Sequencing was performed with immunoSEQ multiplex PCR; in TCRdb, only in-frame clones are kept and a portion is missing. The profile shows some 160,000 clones, more than 65% of them singletons. CDR3 length: 12 amino acids. The germline CDR1 and CDR2 sequences are SGDLS and YYNGEE. V was clipped by 2 bases and J by 11 bases; unmatched bases: 5. The TCR sequence derives from a woman in her 30s in good health and CMV-seronegative. Sequencing used PBMCs. The chain links TRBV9 to TRBJ1-1, with TRBD1 matching over 8 bases. CDR3 sequence reads: CASSVEQGEAFF. CDR3 coding DNA: TGTGCCAGCAGCGTTGAACAGGGGGAGGCTTTCTTT.